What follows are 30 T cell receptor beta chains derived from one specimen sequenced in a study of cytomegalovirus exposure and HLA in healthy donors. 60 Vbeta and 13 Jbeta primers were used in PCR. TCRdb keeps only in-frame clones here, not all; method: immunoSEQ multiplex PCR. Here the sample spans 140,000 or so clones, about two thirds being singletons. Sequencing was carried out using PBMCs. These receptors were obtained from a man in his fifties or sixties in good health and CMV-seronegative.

CDR3 sequence: CASSESAGAYGYTF. The CDR3, as DNA: TGTGCCAGCAGTGAATCGGCAGGGGCCTATGGCTACACCTTC. The J gene is TRBJ1-2, the V gene TRBV2; tentative D call: TRBD1 (6 bases). CDR1 SNHLY and CDR2 FYNNEI come from the germline V gene. The germline V and J ends were trimmed by 2 bases and 4 bases, with 11 bases remaining between them. The CDR3 is 14 residues long.

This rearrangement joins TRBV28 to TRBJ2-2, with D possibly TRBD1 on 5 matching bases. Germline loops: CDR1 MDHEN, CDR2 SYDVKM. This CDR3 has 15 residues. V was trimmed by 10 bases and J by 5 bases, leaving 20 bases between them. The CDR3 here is CATLVETARTGELFF. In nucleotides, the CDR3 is TGTGCCACCCTTGTGGAGACAGCGAGGACCGGGGAGCTGTTTTTT.

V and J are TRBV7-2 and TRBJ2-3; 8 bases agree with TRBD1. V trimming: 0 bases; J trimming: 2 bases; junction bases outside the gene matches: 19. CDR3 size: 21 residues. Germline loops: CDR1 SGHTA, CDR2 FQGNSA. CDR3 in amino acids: CASSLASGADSAQGATDTQYF. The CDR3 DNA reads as TGTGCCAGCAGCTTAGCGTCCGGTGCGGATAGCGCCCAGGGGGCCACAGATACGCAGTATTTT.

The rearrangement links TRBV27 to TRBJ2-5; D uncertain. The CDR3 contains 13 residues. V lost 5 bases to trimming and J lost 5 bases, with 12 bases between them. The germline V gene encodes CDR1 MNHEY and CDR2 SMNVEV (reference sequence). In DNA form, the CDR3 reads TGTGCCAGCAGTACCACCCTCGGGGAGACCCAGTACTTC. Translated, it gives CASSTTLGETQYF.

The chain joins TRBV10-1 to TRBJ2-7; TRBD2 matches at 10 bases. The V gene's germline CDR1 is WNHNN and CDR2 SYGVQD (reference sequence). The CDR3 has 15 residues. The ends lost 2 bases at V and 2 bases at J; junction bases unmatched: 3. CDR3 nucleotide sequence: TGCGCCAGCAGTGAGGGACTAGCGGATACCTACGAGCAGTACTTC. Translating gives CASSEGLADTYEQYF.

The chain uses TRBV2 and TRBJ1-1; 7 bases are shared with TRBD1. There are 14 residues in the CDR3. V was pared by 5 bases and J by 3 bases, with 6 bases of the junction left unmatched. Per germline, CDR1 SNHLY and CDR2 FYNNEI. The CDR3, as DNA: TGTGCCAGCAGTCCAGGGGGGTGGGACACTGAAGCTTTCTTT. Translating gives CASSPGGWDTEAFF.

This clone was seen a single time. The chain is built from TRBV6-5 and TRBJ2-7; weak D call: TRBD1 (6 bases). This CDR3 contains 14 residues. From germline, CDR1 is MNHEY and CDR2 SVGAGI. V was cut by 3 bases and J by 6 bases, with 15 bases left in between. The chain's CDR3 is CASSYGPGAGEQYF. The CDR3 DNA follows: TGTGCCAGCAGTTATGGTCCAGGGGCGGGCGAGCAGTACTTC.

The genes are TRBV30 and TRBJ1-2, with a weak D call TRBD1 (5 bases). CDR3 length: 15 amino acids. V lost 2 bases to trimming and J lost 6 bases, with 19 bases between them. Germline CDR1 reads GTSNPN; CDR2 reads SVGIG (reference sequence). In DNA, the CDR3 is TGTGCCTGGAGTCTATGGGGGGGTTCTGATAATGGCTACACCTTC. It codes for CAWSLWGGSDNGYTF.

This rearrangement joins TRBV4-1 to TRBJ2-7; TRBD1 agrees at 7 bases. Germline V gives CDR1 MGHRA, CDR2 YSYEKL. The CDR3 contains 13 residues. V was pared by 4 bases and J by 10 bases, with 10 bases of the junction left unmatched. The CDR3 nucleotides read TGCGCCAGCAGCCCCGACCCAAACAGGGGTCAGTACTTC. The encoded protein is CASSPDPNRGQYF.

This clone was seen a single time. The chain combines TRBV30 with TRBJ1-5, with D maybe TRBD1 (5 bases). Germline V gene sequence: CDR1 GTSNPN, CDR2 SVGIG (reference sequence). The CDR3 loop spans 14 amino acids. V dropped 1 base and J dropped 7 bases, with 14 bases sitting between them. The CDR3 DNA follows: TGTGCCTGGAGTGGGAGGGGAGGAAGGCAGCCCCAGCATTTT. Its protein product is CAWSGRGGRQPQHF. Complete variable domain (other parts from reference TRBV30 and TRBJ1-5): SQTIHQWPATLVQPVGSPLSLECTVEGTSNPNLYWYRQAAGRGLQLLFYSVGIGQISSEVPQNLSASRPQDRQFILSSKKLLLSDSGFYLCAWSGRGGRQPQHFGDGTRLSIL.

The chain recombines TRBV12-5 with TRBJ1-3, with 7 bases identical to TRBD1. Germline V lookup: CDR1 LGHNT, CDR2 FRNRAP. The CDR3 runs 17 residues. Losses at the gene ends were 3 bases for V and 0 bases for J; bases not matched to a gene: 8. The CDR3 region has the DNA TGTGCTAGTGGTTTAGCCCCCGGGACAGCCTCTGGAAACACCATATATTTT. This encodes CASGLAPGTASGNTIYF.

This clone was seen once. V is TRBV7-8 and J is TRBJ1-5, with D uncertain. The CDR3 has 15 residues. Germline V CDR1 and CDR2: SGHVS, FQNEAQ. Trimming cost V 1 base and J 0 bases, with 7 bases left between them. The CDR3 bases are TGTGCCAGCAGCTTAGTCGGGGATAGCAATCAGCCCCAGCATTTT. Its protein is CASSLVGDSNQPQHF.

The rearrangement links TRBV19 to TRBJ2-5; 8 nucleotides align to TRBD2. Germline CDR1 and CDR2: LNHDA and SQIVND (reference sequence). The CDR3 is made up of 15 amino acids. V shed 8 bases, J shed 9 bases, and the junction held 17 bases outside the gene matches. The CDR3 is CASGPVGAGEEAQYF. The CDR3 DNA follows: TGTGCCAGTGGACCCGTGGGAGCGGGAGAGGAGGCCCAGTACTTC.

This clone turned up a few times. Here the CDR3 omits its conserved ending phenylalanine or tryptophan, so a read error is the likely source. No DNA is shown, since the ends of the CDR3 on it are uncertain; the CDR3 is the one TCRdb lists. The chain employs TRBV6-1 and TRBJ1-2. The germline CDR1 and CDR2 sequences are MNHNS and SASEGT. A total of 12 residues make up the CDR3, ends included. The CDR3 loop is CASSERRGLSLL.

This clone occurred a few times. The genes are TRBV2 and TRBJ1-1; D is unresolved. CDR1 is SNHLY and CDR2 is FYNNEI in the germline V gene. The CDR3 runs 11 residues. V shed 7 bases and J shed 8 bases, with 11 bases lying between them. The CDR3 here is CASILGGEAFF. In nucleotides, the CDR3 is TGTGCCAGCATACTTGGAGGCGAAGCTTTCTTT.

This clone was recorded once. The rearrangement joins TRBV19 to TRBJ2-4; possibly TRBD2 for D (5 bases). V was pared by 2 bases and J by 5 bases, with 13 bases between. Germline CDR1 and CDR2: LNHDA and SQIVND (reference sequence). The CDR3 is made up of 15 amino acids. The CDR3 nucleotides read TGTGCCAGTAGTATAATATGGCGGGCAGAAAACATTCAGTACTTC. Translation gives CASSIIWRAENIQYF.

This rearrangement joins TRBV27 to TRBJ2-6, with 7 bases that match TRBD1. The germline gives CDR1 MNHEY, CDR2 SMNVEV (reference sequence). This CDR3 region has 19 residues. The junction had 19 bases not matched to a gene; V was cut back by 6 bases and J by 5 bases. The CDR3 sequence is CASRSPGGQGKARANVLTF. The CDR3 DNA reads TGTGCCAGCAGATCTCCAGGGGGTCAGGGCAAGGCGAGGGCCAACGTCCTGACTTTC. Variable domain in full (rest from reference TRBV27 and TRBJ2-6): EAQVTQNPRYLITVTGKKLTVTCSQNMNHEYMSWYRQDPGLGLRQIYYSMNVEVTDKGDVPEGYKVSRKEKRNFPLILESPSPNQTSLYFCASRSPGGQGKARANVLTFGAGSRLTVL.

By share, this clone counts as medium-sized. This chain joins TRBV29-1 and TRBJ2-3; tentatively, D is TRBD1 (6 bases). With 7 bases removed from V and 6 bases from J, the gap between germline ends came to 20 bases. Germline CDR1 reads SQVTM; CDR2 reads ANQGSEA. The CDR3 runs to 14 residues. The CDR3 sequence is CSAPETGTPDTQYF. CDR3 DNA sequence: TGCAGCGCCCCGGAAACAGGGACCCCGGATACGCAGTATTTT.

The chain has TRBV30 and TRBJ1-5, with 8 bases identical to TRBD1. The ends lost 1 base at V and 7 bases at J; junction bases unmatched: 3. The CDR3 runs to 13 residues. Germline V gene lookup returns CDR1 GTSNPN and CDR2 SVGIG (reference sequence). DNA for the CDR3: TGTGCCTGGAGTGCGGACAGGGCCCAGCCCCAGCATTTT. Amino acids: CAWSADRAQPQHF.

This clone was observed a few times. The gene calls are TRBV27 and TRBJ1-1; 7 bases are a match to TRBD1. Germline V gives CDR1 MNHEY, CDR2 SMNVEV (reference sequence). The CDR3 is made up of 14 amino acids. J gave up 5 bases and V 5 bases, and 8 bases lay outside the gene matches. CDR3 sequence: CASSQYRDRTEAFF. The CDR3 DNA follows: TGTGCCAGCAGTCAATACCGGGACAGAACTGAAGCTTTCTTT.

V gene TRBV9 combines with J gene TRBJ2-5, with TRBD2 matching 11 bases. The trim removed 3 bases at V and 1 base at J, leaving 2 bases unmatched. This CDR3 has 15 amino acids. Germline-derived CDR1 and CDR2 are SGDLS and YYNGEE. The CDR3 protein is CASSASGRPQETQYF. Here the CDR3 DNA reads TGTGCCAGCAGCGCTAGCGGGAGGCCCCAAGAGACCCAGTACTTC.

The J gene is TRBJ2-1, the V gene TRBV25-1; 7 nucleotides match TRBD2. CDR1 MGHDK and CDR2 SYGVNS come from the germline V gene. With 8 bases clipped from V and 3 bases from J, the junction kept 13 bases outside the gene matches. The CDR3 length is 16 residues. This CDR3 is CASDRGREKGYNEQFF. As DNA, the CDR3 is TGTGCCAGCGATAGAGGGCGGGAGAAGGGCTACAATGAGCAGTTCTTC.

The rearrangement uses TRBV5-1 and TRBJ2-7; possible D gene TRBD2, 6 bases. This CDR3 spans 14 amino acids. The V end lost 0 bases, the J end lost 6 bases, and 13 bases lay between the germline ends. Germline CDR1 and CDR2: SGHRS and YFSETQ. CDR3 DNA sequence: TGCGCCAGCAGCTTGGGACTAGACTTCTCCGAGCAGTACTTC. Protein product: CASSLGLDFSEQYF.

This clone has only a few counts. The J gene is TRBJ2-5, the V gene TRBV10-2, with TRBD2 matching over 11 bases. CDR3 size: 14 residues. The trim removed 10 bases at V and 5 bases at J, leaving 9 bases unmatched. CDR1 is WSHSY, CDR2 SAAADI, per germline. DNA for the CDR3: TGCGCCACCCGGGAGACTAGCGGGACGGAGACCCAGTACTTC. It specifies CATRETSGTETQYF.

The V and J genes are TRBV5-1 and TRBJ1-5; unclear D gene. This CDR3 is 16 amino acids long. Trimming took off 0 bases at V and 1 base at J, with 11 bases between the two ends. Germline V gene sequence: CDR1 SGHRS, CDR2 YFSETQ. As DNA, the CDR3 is TGCGCCAGCAGCTTGGAGCCAGGAGGGAGCAATCAGCCCCAGCATTTT. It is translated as CASSLEPGGSNQPQHF.

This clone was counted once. The CDR3: CASSLDITRGETQYF. For the CDR3, the DNA is TGTGCCAGCAGTTTGGACATCACCCGAGGAGAGACCCAGTACTTC. V and J are TRBV28 and TRBJ2-5; a possible D gene is TRBD1 (5 bases). This CDR3 has 15 residues. V was trimmed by 3 bases and J by 4 bases, leaving 15 bases between them. The germline V gene encodes CDR1 MDHEN and CDR2 SYDVKM.

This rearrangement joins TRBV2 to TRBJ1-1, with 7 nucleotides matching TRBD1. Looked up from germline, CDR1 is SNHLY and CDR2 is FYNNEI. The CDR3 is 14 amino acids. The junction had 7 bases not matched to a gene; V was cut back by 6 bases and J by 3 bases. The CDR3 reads CASRLDRTYTEAFF. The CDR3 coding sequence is TGTGCCAGCAGGTTGGACAGGACATACACTGAAGCTTTCTTT.

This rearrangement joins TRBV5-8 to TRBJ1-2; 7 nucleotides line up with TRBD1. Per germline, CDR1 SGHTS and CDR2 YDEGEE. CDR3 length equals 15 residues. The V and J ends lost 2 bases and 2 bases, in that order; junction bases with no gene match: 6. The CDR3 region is CASSLNRGANYGYTF. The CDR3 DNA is TGTGCCAGCAGCTTAAACAGGGGAGCGAACTATGGCTACACCTTC.

The CDR3, as DNA: TGTGCCAGCTCACCTAGGAGGCTCCCTGAGGAAAAACTGTTTTTT. Translated: CASSPRRLPEEKLFF. The chain has TRBV18 and TRBJ1-4; the D is unclear. CDR3 size: 15 residues. The V and J ends lost 3 bases and 8 bases respectively, with 16 bases between them. Germline lookup yields CDR1 KGHSH and CDR2 LQKENI.

CDR3 in amino acids: CASSSRLAQSTDTQYF. The DNA of the CDR3 is TGCGCCAGCAGCTCCCGACTAGCGCAGAGCACAGATACGCAGTATTTT. The rearrangement uses TRBV5-1 and TRBJ2-3; 8 positions agree with TRBD2. The CDR3 runs to 16 residues. From germline, CDR1 is SGHRS and CDR2 YFSETQ. V trimming: 3 bases; J trimming: 0 bases; junction bases outside the gene matches: 6.